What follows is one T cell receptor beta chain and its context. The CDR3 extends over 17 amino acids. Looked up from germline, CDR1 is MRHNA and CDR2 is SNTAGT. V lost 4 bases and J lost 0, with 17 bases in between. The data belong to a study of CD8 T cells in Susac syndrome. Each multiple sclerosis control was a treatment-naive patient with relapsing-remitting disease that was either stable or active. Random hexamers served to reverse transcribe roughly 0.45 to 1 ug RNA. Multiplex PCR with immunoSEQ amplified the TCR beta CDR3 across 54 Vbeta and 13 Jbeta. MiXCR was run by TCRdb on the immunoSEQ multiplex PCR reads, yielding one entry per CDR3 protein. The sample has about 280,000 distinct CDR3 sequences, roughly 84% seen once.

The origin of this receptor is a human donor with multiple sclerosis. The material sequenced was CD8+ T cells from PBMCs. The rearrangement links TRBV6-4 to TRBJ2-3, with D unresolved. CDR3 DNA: TGTGCCAGCAGTGCTTTTGGGGTGCCAACTAGCACAGATACGCAGTATTTT. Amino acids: CASSAFGVPTSTDTQYF.